The clone carrying this TCR beta chain was found a few times. The CDR3 has 16 residues. Germline V CDR1 and CDR2: SGHTA, FQGTGA. With V trimmed by 5 bases and J by 6 bases, 12 bases remained unmatched. This sample was included in a study of blood T cell repertoires in COVID-19. The protocol was immunoSEQ multiplex PCR, while the TCRdb copy is restricted to in-frame clones and leaves out a portion. Of some 87,000 clones listed, around 80% are singletons. This receptor was identified in a woman of 80 years or more with active or convalescent COVID-19. Sequencing used peripheral blood. V usage is TRBV7-3 and J usage is TRBJ2-3, with TRBD1 matching over 9 bases. CDR3 region: CASSPRRGQGHDTQYF. CDR3 sequence (DNA): TGTGCCAGCAGCCCTCGTAGGGGACAGGGTCATGATACGCAGTATTTT.